The source of this T cell receptor (beta chain) is a study of patients and donors after allogeneic stem cell transplantation. This clonotype has ten or more counts. TCRdb passed the RT-PCR reads through MiXCR, listing each CDR3 protein once. The table shows 200,000 to 250,000 distinct CDR3 sequences, with roughly 15% occurring only once. This CDR3 has 13 amino acids. V lost 6 bases and J 0 bases, leaving 9 bases between the germline ends. Per germline, CDR1 DFQATT and CDR2 SNEGSKA (reference sequence). Input material: blood, either unsorted or a sorted T cell fraction (not recorded which). The receptor was derived from a human donor who was either an allogeneic HSCT recipient or a stem cell or donor lymphocyte infusion donor (not recorded which). It is not recorded whose cells these are; they may come from a transplant donor. The chain joins TRBV20-1 to TRBJ1-3; possibly TRBD1 for D (6 bases). The CDR3: CSAVRGSGNTIYF. The CDR3 coding sequence is TGCAGTGCCGTCAGGGGCTCTGGAAACACCATATATTTT.